This TCR beta chain was identified during a study of blood T cell repertoires in COVID-19. Study summary: The United States, Italy and Spain provided the acute and convalescent COVID-19 samples.

As for this clone: At the DNA level, this CDR3 is encoded by other sequences in the same sample as well.

Method: immunoSEQ multiplex PCR; TCRdb's copy keeps in-frame clones and lacks some. This sample has some 300,000 clones, with around 91% found just once. Germline CDR1 reads SGHTA; CDR2 reads FQGNSA. This CDR3 comprises 14 residues. V gave up 0 bases and J gave up 4 bases, with 8 bases separating them. This TCR derives from a middle-aged woman who had recovered from COVID-19. The chain uses TRBV7-2 and TRBJ2-3; D remains unclear. The sequenced material came from PBMCs or T cells enriched from blood (not recorded which). For the CDR3, the DNA is TGTGCCAGCAGCTTAGCCACCGGAGCAGATACGCAGTATTTT. This codes for CASSLATGADTQYF. The full variable domain, with the rest looked up from reference TRBV7-2 and TRBJ2-3, is GAGVSQSPSNKVTEKGKDVELRCDPISGHTALYWYRQSLGQGLEFLIYFQGNSAPDKSGLPSDRFSAERTGGSVSTLTIQRTQQEDSAVYLCASSLATGADTQYFGPGTRLTVL.